One sample yielded the 4 T cell receptor beta chains listed below, sequenced in a study of PD-1 blockade in mismatch repair-deficient tumors. The method was immunoSEQ multiplex PCR; TCRdb's version includes in-frame clones alone and lacks a portion of them. The sample carries roughly 49,000 clones, 77% recorded once. This sample comprised PBMCs, obtained before pembrolizumab treatment. The receptor set was obtained from an adult with mismatch repair-deficient cancer.

The CDR3 here is CASSLGEGFYEQYF. As DNA, the CDR3 is TGTGCCAGCAGCTTAGGGGAGGGGTTCTACGAGCAGTACTTC. The chain couples TRBV7-6 to TRBJ2-7; 7 nucleotides agree with TRBD2. Germline V lookup: CDR1 SGHVS, CDR2 FNYEAQ. CDR3 length: 14 amino acids. V trimming: 1 base; J trimming: 3 bases; junction bases outside the gene matches: 3.

The table lists this clone with a count of one. The J gene is TRBJ2-3, the V gene TRBV28; no definite D call. Per the germline V gene, CDR1 is MDHEN and CDR2 is SYDVKM. The CDR3 covers 12 residues. The germline V and J ends were trimmed by 6 bases and 5 bases, with 9 bases remaining between them. The CDR3 spells CASSPVRDTQYF. In nucleotides, the CDR3 is TGTGCCAGCAGCCCCGTCAGAGATACGCAGTATTTT.

The chain recombines TRBV28 with TRBJ2-1; 8 nucleotides line up with TRBD2. Trimming took 4 bases from V and 6 from J; bases not matched to a gene: 5. The CDR3 contains 14 residues. Looked up from germline, CDR1 is MDHEN and CDR2 is SYDVKM. The DNA of the CDR3 is TGTGCCAGCAGTTCGTCCGGGACTAGCAATGAGCAGTTCTTC. As protein: CASSSSGTSNEQFF.

The genes are TRBV19 and TRBJ1-2; TRBD1 is a possible D gene (5 bases). The CDR3 covers 14 residues. Germline assignment: CDR1 LNHDA and CDR2 SQIVND (reference sequence). Trimming removed 10 bases from V and 3 bases from J, with 18 bases in between. In nucleotides, the CDR3 is TGTGCCACAAGTTGGGGTCGGGGGGACTATGGCTACACCTTC. This gives the protein CATSWGRGDYGYTF.